This entry lists 27 T cell receptor beta chains sequenced from one sample in a study of T cell changes during pregnancy in multiple sclerosis. Measured with immunoSEQ multiplex PCR; TCRdb has only the in-frame clones, and not every one. This sample has approximately 69,000 clones, with approximately 94% found just once. The starting material was peripheral blood, obtained in the third trimester of pregnancy. Every receptor here comes from a female donor with multiple sclerosis, enrolled in a pregnancy study.

The chain combines TRBV11-2 with TRBJ2-5; D possibly corresponds to TRBD2 (6 bases). This CDR3 comprises 15 residues. V was pared by 0 bases and J by 9 bases, with 17 bases between. Germline V CDR1 and CDR2: SGHAT, FQNNGV. CDR3 coding DNA: TGTGCCAGCAGCTTAGATCAGGGACTGGGGTCGGCCCAGTACTTC. Translation gives CASSLDQGLGSAQYF.

The chain employs TRBV4-2 and TRBJ1-2, with D possibly being TRBD1 (6 bases). The V gene lost 0 bases and the J gene lost 8 bases, with 16 bases spanning the gap. Germline CDR1 is LGHNA and CDR2 is YNFKEQ. The CDR3 has 15 residues. As DNA, the CDR3 is TGTGCCAGCAGCCAAGATAGGCAGGGGAATGAAGGCTACACCTTC. Protein product: CASSQDRQGNEGYTF.

The chain has TRBV19 and TRBJ2-5; 11 bases match TRBD1. Germline CDR1 LNHDA, CDR2 SQIVND (reference sequence). V lost 5 bases, J lost 5 bases, and 10 bases stayed unmatched. The CDR3 extends over 16 amino acids. The CDR3, as DNA: TGTGCCAGTAGTCCGGACAGGGGGCGGTTGACGGAGACCCAGTACTTC. The encoded protein is CASSPDRGRLTETQYF. Looking up the rest from reference TRBV19 and TRBJ2-5 gives the full variable domain: DGGITQSPKYLFRKEGQNVTLSCEQNLNHDAMYWYRQDPGQGLRLIYYSQIVNDFQKGDIAEGYSVSREKKESFPLTVTSAQKNPTAFYLCASSPDRGRLTETQYFGPGTRLLVL.

This chain links TRBV12-5 with TRBJ2-1; 9 nucleotides match TRBD2. J gave up 7 bases and V 5 bases, and 6 bases lay outside the gene matches. Germline V CDR1 and CDR2: LGHNT, FRNRAP. The CDR3 has 14 residues. CDR3 coding DNA: TGTGCTAGTGGTGCGGGGGGGAGTGCGAATGAGCAGTTCTTC. Translation gives CASGAGGSANEQFF.

This chain uses TRBV7-9 with TRBJ1-2; D perhaps matches TRBD1 (5 bases). The CDR3 is made up of 14 amino acids. V was pared by 0 bases and J by 8 bases, with 13 bases between. Germline V gene data show CDR1 as SEHNR and CDR2 as FQNEAQ (reference sequence). CDR3 coding DNA: TGTGCCAGCAGCTTAGCGCAAGGGGCTGGAGGCTACACCTTC. Translating gives CASSLAQGAGGYTF.

The chain combines TRBV5-1 with TRBJ2-5, with TRBD2 matching 7 bases. The CDR3 is 15 amino acids. J gave up 2 bases and V 4 bases, and 8 bases lay outside the gene matches. CDR1 SGHRS and CDR2 YFSETQ come from the germline V gene. The CDR3 loop reads CASSPTAGYQETQYF. CDR3 DNA sequence: TGCGCCAGCAGCCCCACAGCGGGGTATCAAGAGACCCAGTACTTC.

Only a few counts were recorded for this clone. The V call is TRBV6-1, the J call TRBJ1-1; the D is unclear. Germline values: CDR1 MNHNS, CDR2 SASEGT. The V gene lost 5 bases and the J gene lost 1 base, with 11 bases spanning the gap. The CDR3 covers 14 residues. The chain's CDR3 is CASSQRAENTEAFF. CDR3 coding DNA: TGTGCCAGCAGTCAGCGGGCAGAGAACACTGAAGCTTTCTTT.

The V call is TRBV7-2, the J call TRBJ2-3, with 9 bases identical to TRBD2. The CDR3 spans 16 residues. Germline V gene data show CDR1 as SGHTA and CDR2 as FQGNSA. The V gene end was trimmed by 2 bases and the J gene end by 7 bases; junction bases not matched to a gene: 10. The CDR3 sequence is CASSLMGLAGSNTQYF. In nucleotides, the CDR3 is TGTGCCAGCAGCTTAATGGGGCTAGCGGGGTCGAATACGCAGTATTTT.

A single count supports this clone. CDR3 in DNA: TGCGCCAGCAGCCAAGAGGTCGCGGGGTTTGGCTATGGCTACACCTTC. Its translation is CASSQEVAGFGYGYTF. The chain recombines TRBV4-1 with TRBJ1-2; unclear D gene. The CDR3 is made up of 16 amino acids. Per germline, CDR1 MGHRA and CDR2 YSYEKL. The ends were cut back, 0 bases at V and 4 bases at J, with 15 bases in the middle.

This chain connects TRBV2 to TRBJ1-4; D is uncertain. CDR3 length: 18 amino acids. Germline CDR1 reads SNHLY; CDR2 reads FYNNEI. The V gene lost 0 bases and the J gene lost 0 bases, with 14 bases spanning the gap. The DNA for the CDR3 is TGTGCCAGCAGTGAAGCTGGGCGGGGTGGGGCAACTAATGAAAAACTGTTTTTT. Translated: CASSEAGRGGATNEKLFF.

This chain links TRBV10-3 with TRBJ1-1; D might be TRBD1 (5 bases). From germline, CDR1 is ENHRY and CDR2 SYGVKD. The CDR3 is made up of 13 amino acids. V was cut by 4 bases and J by 5 bases, with 11 bases left in between. The CDR3 DNA sequence: TGTGCCATCAGTGTAGCAGGGAATACTGAAGCTTTCTTT. Encoded protein: CAISVAGNTEAFF.

This chain uses TRBV9 with TRBJ2-3; no reliable D call. Germline loops: CDR1 SGDLS, CDR2 YYNGEE. V lost 2 bases, J lost 3 bases, and 13 bases lay in between. CDR3 length: 15 residues. As DNA, the CDR3 is TGTGCCAGCAGCGTTTTAGCAGCCGAAACAGATACGCAGTATTTT. Translated, it gives CASSVLAAETDTQYF. The whole variable domain, filled in from reference TRBV9 and TRBJ2-3, reads DSGVTQTPKHLITATGQRVTLRCSPRSGDLSVYWYQQSLDQGLQFLIQYYNGEERAKGNILERFSAQQFPDLHSELNLSSLELGDSALYFCASSVLAAETDTQYFGPGTRLTVL.

This chain joins TRBV6-5 and TRBJ1-2; 9 bases align to TRBD1. In germline, CDR1 is MNHEY, CDR2 SVGAGI. The CDR3 consists of 14 residues. Losses at the gene ends were 1 base for V and 3 bases for J; bases not matched to a gene: 0. In DNA, the CDR3 is TGTGCCAGCAGTTACTGGACAGGGGACTATGGCTACACCTTC. The encoded protein is CASSYWTGDYGYTF.

J is TRBJ2-4 and V is TRBV9, with D maybe TRBD1 (5 bases). The CDR3 extends over 15 amino acids. V was cut by 5 bases and J by 5 bases, with 17 bases left in between. Germline lookup yields CDR1 SGDLS and CDR2 YYNGEE. The CDR3: CASRGVGSQENIQYF. The CDR3 nucleotides read TGTGCCAGCAGAGGGGTGGGGTCCCAGGAAAACATTCAGTACTTC.

This sequence joins TRBV4-1 and TRBJ1-6; a possible D gene is TRBD1 (6 bases). This CDR3 contains 19 residues. V gave up 4 bases and J gave up 0 bases, with 19 bases separating them. Germline CDR1 is MGHRA and CDR2 is YSYEKL. The DNA of the CDR3 is TGCGCCAGCAGCCCAGACGCGGGCAGGGGCAGCTCCTATAATTCACCCCTCCACTTT. Its translation is CASSPDAGRGSSYNSPLHF.

The chain combines TRBV7-6 with TRBJ1-3; D is uncertain. Germline V gene lookup returns CDR1 SGHVS and CDR2 FNYEAQ. The V end was cut by 5 bases, the J end by 1 base, with 12 bases between. This CDR3 has 15 residues. The CDR3 reads CASSPLETSGNTIYF. The DNA for the CDR3 is TGTGCCAGCAGCCCCTTGGAGACGTCTGGAAACACCATATATTTT.

The chain couples TRBV7-2 to TRBJ1-2; the match to TRBD1 covers 7 bases. The V and J ends lost 0 bases and 6 bases, in that order; junction bases with no gene match: 4. Germline V gene sequence: CDR1 SGHTA, CDR2 FQGNSA. There are 14 residues in the CDR3. CDR3 in DNA: TGTGCCAGCAGCTTAGCGAGGCAGGGGGATGGCTACACCTTC. It is translated as CASSLARQGDGYTF.

The chain uses TRBV6-1 and TRBJ2-1; 7 bases align to TRBD2. V trimming: 4 bases; J trimming: 4 bases; junction bases outside the gene matches: 4. The CDR3 is 14 amino acids. Germline V gene data show CDR1 as MNHNS and CDR2 as SASEGT. The CDR3: CASSAASGYNEQFF. The CDR3 DNA reads as TGTGCCAGCAGTGCGGCTAGCGGTTACAATGAGCAGTTCTTC.

The chain combines TRBV7-2 with TRBJ2-7; D might be TRBD2 (6 bases). Germline V CDR1 and CDR2: SGHTA, FQGNSA. Between the trimmed V and J ends, which lost 5 bases and 9 bases, there was a span of 20 bases. The CDR3 has 14 residues. Written as DNA, the CDR3 is TGTGCCAGCAGCACGCCCGGGACTCCTTTAGTGCAGTACTTC. Protein product: CASSTPGTPLVQYF.

This clone was seen a few times. The chain has TRBV4-2 and TRBJ2-1; 12 nucleotides match TRBD2. CDR1 is LGHNA and CDR2 is YNFKEQ in the germline V gene. Trimming removed 3 bases from V and 7 bases from J; junction bases left unmatched: 10. The CDR3 consists of 17 residues. CDR3 in DNA: TGTGCCAGCAGCCAGGAACCTAGCGGGGGGGCCCTGAATGAGCAGTTCTTC. Translation gives CASSQEPSGGALNEQFF.

The gene calls are TRBV2 and TRBJ1-2; no definite D call. Germline V gene data show CDR1 as SNHLY and CDR2 as FYNNEI. Trimming removed 3 bases at V and 8 bases at J, with 19 bases between. The length of the CDR3 is 15 residues. CDR3 coding DNA: TGTGCCAGCAGTGAGAGAGGGAGAGGCGTTGGAGGCTACACCTTC. Translated: CASSERGRGVGGYTF.

The chain employs TRBV4-3 and TRBJ2-5, with D unclear. The CDR3 runs 11 residues. CDR1 is LGHNA and CDR2 is YSLEER in the germline V gene. The CDR3 here is CRKARQETQYF. As DNA, the CDR3 is TGCCGTAAGGCGCGGCAAGAGACCCAGTACTTC.

The V and J genes are TRBV4-3 and TRBJ1-3; D not certain. Looked up from germline, CDR1 is LGHNA and CDR2 is YSLEER. V was shortened by 4 bases and J by 8 bases, with 12 bases between the two germline ends. The CDR3 has 13 residues. As DNA, the CDR3 is TGCGCCAGCAGCCCTACCTCCTTCGACACCATATATTTT. Amino acids: CASSPTSFDTIYF.

The genes are TRBV18 and TRBJ2-3, with TRBD2 identical over 12 bases. Trimming cost V 5 bases and J 0 bases; bases outside gene matches: 0. The CDR3 spans 15 residues. Germline CDR1 reads KGHSH; CDR2 reads LQKENI. CDR3 bases: TGTGCCAGCTCAACTAGCGGGGGGAGCACAGATACGCAGTATTTT. Its protein product is CASSTSGGSTDTQYF.

J is TRBJ1-1 and V is TRBV15; 8 bases are a match to TRBD1. CDR3 length: 15 amino acids. V lost 4 bases to trimming and J lost 5 bases; unmatched junction nucleotides: 9. CDR1 is LNHNV, CDR2 YYDKDF, per germline (reference sequence). CDR3 sequence reads: CATSTLTGEGTEAFF. As DNA, the CDR3 is TGTGCCACCAGCACTTTGACAGGGGAGGGGACTGAAGCTTTCTTT.

The chain uses TRBV6-1 and TRBJ2-7, with 7 nucleotides matching TRBD1. Per the germline V gene, CDR1 is MNHNS and CDR2 is SASEGT. The CDR3 is 15 residues long. V lost 7 bases to trimming and J lost 2 bases; unmatched junction nucleotides: 11. The CDR3 loop reads CASTHRGSQTYEQYF. DNA for the CDR3: TGTGCCAGCACTCACAGGGGTAGTCAAACCTACGAGCAGTACTTC.

This rearrangement joins TRBV7-2 to TRBJ2-7; 9 bases align to TRBD1. The junction had 4 bases not matched to a gene; V was cut back by 1 base and J by 9 bases. This CDR3 comprises 13 residues. CDR1 and CDR2 from the germline V gene are SGHTA and FQGNSA. CDR3 DNA: TGTGCCAGCAGCTTAGATCGGGACAGGGTGCAGTACTTC. Protein sequence: CASSLDRDRVQYF.